Listed below are T cell receptor beta chains from one sample, sequenced in a study of PD-1 blockade in classical Hodgkin lymphoma. Clones were read by immunoSEQ multiplex PCR, and TCRdb kept only the in-frame ones, dropping some. The sample records about 40,000 clones, about 82% being singletons. The sequencing used peripheral blood mononuclear cells (PBMCs), collected at baseline. Every receptor here comes from a human donor with classical Hodgkin lymphoma. CDR3s include the opening cysteine and the closing phenylalanine or tryptophan. Each record gives: V gene, J gene, D gene, clone size, CDR3 protein, CDR3 DNA. D genes are given only for firm matches. Size tells how often a clone was seen (once, few, many) or the class of an expanded clone, and some rows leave it out.

>TRBV28|TRBJ2-7|TRBD2|NA
CASSLVGASGRRDEQYF
TGTGCCAGCAGCCTCGTGGGGGCTAGCGGGAGACGAGACGAGCAGTACTTC
>TRBV6-4|TRBJ2-3|NA|NA
CASSSTFYGDTQYF
TGTGCCAGCAGTTCGACTTTCTACGGAGATACGCAGTATTTT
>TRBV5-1|TRBJ1-2|NA|NA
CASSLAHGGENYGYTF
TGCGCCAGCAGCTTGGCCCACGGGGGCGAGAACTATGGCTACACCTTC
>TRBV19|TRBJ2-2|TRBD1|NA
CASSPRDRGPTGELFF
TGTGCCAGTAGCCCCCGGGACAGGGGGCCCACCGGGGAGCTGTTTTTT
>TRBV2|TRBJ2-5|NA|NA
CASSRQETQYF
TGTGCCAGCAGCCGCCAAGAGACCCAGTACTTC
>TRBV6-5|TRBJ2-7|NA|NA
CASSYGGSAVYEQYF
TGTGCCAGCAGTTACGGCGGCTCCGCTGTCTACGAGCAGTACTTC
>TRBV6-5|TRBJ1-2|NA|few
CASSNAGNYGYTF
TGTGCCAGCAGCAACGCAGGGAACTATGGCTACACCTTC
>TRBV4-1|TRBJ2-5|NA|NA
CASSQVAVQETQYF
TGCGCCAGCAGCCAAGTCGCAGTTCAAGAGACCCAGTACTTC
>TRBV10-3|TRBJ2-7|NA|NA
CAIGLLGGEQYF
TGTGCCATCGGCCTCTTGGGTGGCGAGCAGTACTTC
>TRBV7-9|TRBJ2-3|NA|NA
CASSGGGDTQYF
TGTGCCAGCAGTGGAGGCGGAGATACGCAGTATTTT
>TRBV5-4|TRBJ1-6|TRBD1|NA
CASSRRVGTGASYNSPLHF
TGTGCCAGCAGTCGGAGGGTGGGGACAGGGGCCTCCTATAATTCACCCCTCCACTTT
>TRBV18|TRBJ2-7|NA|NA
CASSPSGALEQYF
TGTGCCAGCTCACCCTCAGGGGCCCTCGAGCAGTACTTC
>TRBV27|TRBJ1-5|NA|NA
CASSWGYNQPQHF
TGTGCCAGCAGTTGGGGATACAATCAGCCCCAGCATTTT
>TRBV7-9|TRBJ1-1|TRBD1|NA
CASSLGDRAEAFF
TGTGCCAGCAGCTTAGGTGACAGGGCTGAAGCTTTCTTT
>TRBV27|TRBJ2-1|NA|NA
CASSPIAPSSYNEQFF
TGTGCCAGCAGTCCAATAGCGCCGAGCTCCTACAATGAGCAGTTCTTC
>TRBV18|TRBJ2-7|TRBD2|NA
CASSPGLAGDEQYF
TGTGCCAGCTCACCAGGACTAGCGGGAGACGAGCAGTACTTC
>TRBV29-1|TRBJ1-3|TRBD1|NA
CSVGTGGVGNTIYF
TGCAGCGTCGGGACAGGGGGCGTTGGAAACACCATATATTTT
>TRBV18|TRBJ1-2|NA|NA
CASSPRADGYTF
TGTGCCAGCTCACCAAGGGCAGACGGCTACACCTTC
>TRBV28|TRBJ1-1|NA|once
CASSPPGGKNAEAFF
TGTGCCAGCAGTCCCCCCGGGGGCAAGAACGCTGAAGCTTTCTTT
>TRBV5-1|TRBJ2-5|TRBD2|few
CASSFGGGIGAAETQYF
TGCGCCAGCAGCTTCGGGGGGGGGATAGGGGCTGCTGAGACCCAGTACTTC
>TRBV4-3|TRBJ2-3|TRBD2|NA
CASSQSPQAGGGTDTQYF
TGCGCCAGCAGCCAATCCCCTCAGGCGGGAGGTGGGACAGATACGCAGTATTTT
>TRBV29-1|TRBJ1-1|TRBD1|NA
CSVPRPGQLSMNTEAFF
TGCAGCGTTCCGCGGCCGGGACAGCTTTCTATGAACACTGAAGCTTTCTTT
>TRBV29-1|TRBJ1-4|TRBD1|NA
CSVQPVGQVNEKLFF
TGCAGCGTTCAACCTGTAGGACAGGTGAATGAAAAACTGTTTTTT